This T cell receptor beta chain was found in a study of control samples from healthy donors and cancer patients (TCRdb year 2020). Libraries were constructed by the immunoSEQ multiplex PCR assay. TCRdb provides this immuneACCESS table in a form limited to in-frame rearrangements. Some clones are lacking; in checked studies, under half of them reflect an unresolved V gene, and why the rest are absent is not known. This sample comprises approximately 40,000 clones, about 93% of them detected only once. 3.6% of the sample belongs to the ten largest clones. The germline V gene (reference sequence) provides CDR1 MNHEY and CDR2 SMNVEV. The CDR3 goes from the cysteine to the phenylalanine over 13 residues. The only DNA kept is the CDR3, 39 bases in frame from the first base. V and J lose 0 bases and 4 bases, and a span of 6 bases separates them. Regarding this clone: The specificity of this receptor is unknown. The record has no base qualities; no much larger clone is one base away.

The sequence was obtained from a woman between 50 and 59 years old in good health. The sample consisted of blood. Rearrangement joined TRBV27 to TRBJ1-1, with no confidently assigned D gene. This receptor has the CDR3 CASSLSLSTEAFF. The nucleotides are TGTGCCAGCAGTTTATCCTTGAGCACTGAAGCTTTCTTT.